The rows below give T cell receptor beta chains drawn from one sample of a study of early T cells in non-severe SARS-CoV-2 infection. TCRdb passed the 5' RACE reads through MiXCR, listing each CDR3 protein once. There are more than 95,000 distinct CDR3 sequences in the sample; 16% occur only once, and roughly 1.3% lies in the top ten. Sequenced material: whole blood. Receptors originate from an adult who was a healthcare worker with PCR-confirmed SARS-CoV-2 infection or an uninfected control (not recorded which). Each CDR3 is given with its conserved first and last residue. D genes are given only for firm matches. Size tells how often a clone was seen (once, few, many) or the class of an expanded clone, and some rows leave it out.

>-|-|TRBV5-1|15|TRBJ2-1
CASSLDFLGDNEQFF
TGCGCCAGCAGCTTGGATTTTTTAGGTGACAATGAGCAGTTCTTC
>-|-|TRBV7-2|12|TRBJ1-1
CASSRVHTEAFF
TGTGCCAGCAGCCGAGTGCACACTGAAGCTTTCTTT
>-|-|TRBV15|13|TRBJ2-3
CATSRDITGAQYF
TGTGCCACCAGCAGAGATATCACAGGCGCCCAGTATTTT
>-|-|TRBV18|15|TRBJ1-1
CASSPYQTQNTEAFF
TGTGCCAGCTCACCTTATCAAACCCAGAACACTGAAGCTTTCTTT
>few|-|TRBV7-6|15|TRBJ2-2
CASSFLPGSIGELFF
TGTGCCAGCAGCTTTTTGCCAGGGTCTATCGGGGAGCTGTTTTTT
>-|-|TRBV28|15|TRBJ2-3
CASSPRDWSTDTQYF
TGTGCCAGCAGTCCACGGGACTGGAGCACAGATACGCAGTATTTT
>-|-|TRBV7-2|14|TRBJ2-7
CASSDRRSSYEQYF
TGTGCCAGCAGCGACCGTCGAAGCTCCTACGAGCAGTACTTC
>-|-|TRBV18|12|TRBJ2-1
CASSPGLKEQFF
TGTGCCAGCTCACCAGGGCTGAAGGAGCAGTTCTTC
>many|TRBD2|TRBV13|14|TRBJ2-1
CASSLGLADNEQFF
TGTGCCAGCAGCTTAGGCCTAGCGGACAATGAGCAGTTCTTC
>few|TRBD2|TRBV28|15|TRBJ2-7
CASSALQGGPDEQYF
TGTGCCAGCAGTGCACTCCAGGGAGGGCCAGACGAGCAGTACTTC
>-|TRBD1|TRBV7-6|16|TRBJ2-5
CASSFAVGQGVETQYF
TGTGCCAGCAGCTTCGCGGTCGGACAGGGGGTGGAGACCCAGTACTTC
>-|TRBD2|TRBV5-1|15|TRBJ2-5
CASSSRTSPGETQYF
TGCGCCAGCAGCTCCAGGACTAGCCCAGGGGAGACCCAGTACTTC
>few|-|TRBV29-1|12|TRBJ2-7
CSVGDGGDEQYF
TGCAGCGTGGGGGATGGAGGGGATGAGCAGTACTTC
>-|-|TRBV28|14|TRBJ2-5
CASSSHRVSETQYF
TGTGCCAGCAGTTCACACAGGGTCTCCGAGACCCAGTACTTC
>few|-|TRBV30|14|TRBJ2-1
CAWWQGNSYNEQFF
TGTGCCTGGTGGCAGGGGAACTCCTACAATGAGCAGTTCTTC
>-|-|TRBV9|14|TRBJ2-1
CASSSGLSYNEQFF
TGTGCCAGCAGCTCCGGGCTGTCCTACAATGAGCAGTTCTTC
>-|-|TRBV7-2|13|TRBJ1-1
CASSSWENTEAFF
TGTGCCAGCAGTTCTTGGGAGAACACTGAAGCTTTCTTT
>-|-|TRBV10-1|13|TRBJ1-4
CATKTGPNEKLFF
TGCGCCACCAAGACAGGCCCTAATGAAAAACTGTTTTTT
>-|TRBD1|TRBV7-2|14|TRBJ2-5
CASSYRGRRETQYF
TGTGCCAGCAGCTACAGGGGGCGTAGAGAGACCCAGTACTTC
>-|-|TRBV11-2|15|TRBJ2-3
CASSLSQGLTDKQYF
TGTGCCAGCAGCTTATCCCAGGGTCTTACAGATAAGCAGTATTTT
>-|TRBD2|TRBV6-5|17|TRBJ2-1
CASSSRLAGDYYNEQFF
TGTGCCAGCAGTTCTAGACTAGCGGGGGATTATTACAATGAGCAGTTCTTC